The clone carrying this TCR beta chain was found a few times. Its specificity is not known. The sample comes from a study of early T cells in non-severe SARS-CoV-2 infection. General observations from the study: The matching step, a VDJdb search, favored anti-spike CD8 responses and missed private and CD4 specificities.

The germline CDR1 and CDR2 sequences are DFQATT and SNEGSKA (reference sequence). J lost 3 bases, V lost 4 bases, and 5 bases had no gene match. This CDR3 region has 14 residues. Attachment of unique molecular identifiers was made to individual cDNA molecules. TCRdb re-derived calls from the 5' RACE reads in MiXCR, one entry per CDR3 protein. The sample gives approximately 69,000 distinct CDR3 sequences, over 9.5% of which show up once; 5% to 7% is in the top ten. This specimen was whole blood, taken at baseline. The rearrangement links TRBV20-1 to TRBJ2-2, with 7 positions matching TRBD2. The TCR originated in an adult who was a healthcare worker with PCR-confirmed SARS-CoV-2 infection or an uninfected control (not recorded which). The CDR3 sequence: CSATDGRDTGELFF. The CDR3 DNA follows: TGCAGTGCTACAGATGGGAGGGACACCGGGGAGCTGTTTTTT.